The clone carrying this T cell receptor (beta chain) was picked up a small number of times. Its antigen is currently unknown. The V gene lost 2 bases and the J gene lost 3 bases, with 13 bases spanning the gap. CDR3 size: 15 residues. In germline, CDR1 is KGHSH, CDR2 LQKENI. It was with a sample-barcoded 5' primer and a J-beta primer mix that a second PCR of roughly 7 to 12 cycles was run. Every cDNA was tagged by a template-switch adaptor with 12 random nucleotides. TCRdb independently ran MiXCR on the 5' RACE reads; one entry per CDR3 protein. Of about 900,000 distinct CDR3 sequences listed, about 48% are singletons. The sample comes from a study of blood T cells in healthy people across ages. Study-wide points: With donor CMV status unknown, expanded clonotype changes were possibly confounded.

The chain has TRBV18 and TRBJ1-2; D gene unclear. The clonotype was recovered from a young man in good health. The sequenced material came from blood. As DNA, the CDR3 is TGTGCCAGCTCACCAGCGGAGGCAGACCACTATGGCTACACCTTC. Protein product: CASSPAEADHYGYTF. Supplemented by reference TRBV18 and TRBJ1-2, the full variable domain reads NAGVMQNPRHLVRRRGQEARLRCSPMKGHSHVYWYRQLPEEGLKFMVYLQKENIIDESGMPKERFSAEFPKEGPSILRIQQVVRGDSAAYFCASSPAEADHYGYTFGSGTRLTVV.